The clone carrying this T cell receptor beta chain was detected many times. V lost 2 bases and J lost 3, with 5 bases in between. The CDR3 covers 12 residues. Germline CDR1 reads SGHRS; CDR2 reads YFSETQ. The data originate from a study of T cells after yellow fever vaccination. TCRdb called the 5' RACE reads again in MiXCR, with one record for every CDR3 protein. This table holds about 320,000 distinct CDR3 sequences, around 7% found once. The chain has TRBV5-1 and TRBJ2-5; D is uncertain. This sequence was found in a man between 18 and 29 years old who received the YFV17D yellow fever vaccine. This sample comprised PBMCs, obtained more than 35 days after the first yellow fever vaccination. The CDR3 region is CASSFPEETQYF. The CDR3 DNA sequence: TGCGCCAGCAGCTTCCCTGAAGAGACCCAGTACTTC.